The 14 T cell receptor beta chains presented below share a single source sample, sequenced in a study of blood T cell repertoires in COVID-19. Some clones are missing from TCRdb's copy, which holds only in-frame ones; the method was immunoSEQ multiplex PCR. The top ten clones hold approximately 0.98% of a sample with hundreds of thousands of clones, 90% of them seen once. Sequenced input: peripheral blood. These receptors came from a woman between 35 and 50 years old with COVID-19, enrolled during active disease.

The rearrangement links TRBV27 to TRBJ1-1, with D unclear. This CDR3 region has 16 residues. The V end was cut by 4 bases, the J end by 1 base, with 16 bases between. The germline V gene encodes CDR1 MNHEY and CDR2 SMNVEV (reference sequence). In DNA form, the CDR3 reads TGTGCCAGCAGTTCCCACCCCGACAAAACGAACACTGAAGCTTTCTTT. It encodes CASSSHPDKTNTEAFF.

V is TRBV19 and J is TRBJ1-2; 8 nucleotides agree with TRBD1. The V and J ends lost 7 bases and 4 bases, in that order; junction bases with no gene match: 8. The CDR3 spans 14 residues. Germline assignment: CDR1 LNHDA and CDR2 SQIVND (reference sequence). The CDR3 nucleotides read TGTGCCAGTAAAAATAGACAGGGGACCTATGGCTACACCTTC. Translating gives CASKNRQGTYGYTF.

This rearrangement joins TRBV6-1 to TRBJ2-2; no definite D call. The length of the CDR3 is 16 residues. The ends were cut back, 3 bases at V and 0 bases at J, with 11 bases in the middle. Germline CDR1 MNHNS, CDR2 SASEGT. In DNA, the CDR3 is TGTGCCAGCAGTGATTACAGCCGCTCGAACACCGGGGAGCTGTTTTTT. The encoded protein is CASSDYSRSNTGELFF.

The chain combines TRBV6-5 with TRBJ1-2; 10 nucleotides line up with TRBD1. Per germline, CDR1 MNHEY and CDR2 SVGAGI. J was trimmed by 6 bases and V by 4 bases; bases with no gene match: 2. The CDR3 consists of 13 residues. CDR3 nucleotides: TGTGCCAGCAGTTTCGGGACAGGGGATGGCTACACCTTC. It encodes CASSFGTGDGYTF.

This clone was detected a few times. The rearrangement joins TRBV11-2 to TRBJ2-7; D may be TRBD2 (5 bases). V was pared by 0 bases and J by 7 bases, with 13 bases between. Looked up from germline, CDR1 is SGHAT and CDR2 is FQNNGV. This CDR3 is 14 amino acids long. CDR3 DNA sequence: TGTGCCAGCAGCTTAGATCTCCGGGAAAGGGAGCAGTACTTC. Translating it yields CASSLDLREREQYF.

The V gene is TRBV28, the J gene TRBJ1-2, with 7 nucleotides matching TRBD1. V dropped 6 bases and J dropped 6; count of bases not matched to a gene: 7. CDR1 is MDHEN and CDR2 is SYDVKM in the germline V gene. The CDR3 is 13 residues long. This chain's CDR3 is CASRRDRVDGYTF. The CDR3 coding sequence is TGTGCCAGCAGACGCGACAGGGTGGATGGCTACACCTTC.

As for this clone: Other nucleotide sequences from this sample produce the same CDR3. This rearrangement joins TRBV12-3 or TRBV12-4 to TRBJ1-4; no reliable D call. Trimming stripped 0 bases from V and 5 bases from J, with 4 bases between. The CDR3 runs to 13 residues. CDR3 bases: TGTGCCAGCAGTTTAGCGAGGAATGAAAAACTGTTTTTT. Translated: CASSLARNEKLFF.

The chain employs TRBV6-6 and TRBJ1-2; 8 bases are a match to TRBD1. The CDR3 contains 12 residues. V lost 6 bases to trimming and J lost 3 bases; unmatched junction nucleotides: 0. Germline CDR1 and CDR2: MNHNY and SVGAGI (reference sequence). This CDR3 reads CASRTGDYGYTF. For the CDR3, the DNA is TGTGCCAGCAGGACAGGGGACTATGGCTACACCTTC.

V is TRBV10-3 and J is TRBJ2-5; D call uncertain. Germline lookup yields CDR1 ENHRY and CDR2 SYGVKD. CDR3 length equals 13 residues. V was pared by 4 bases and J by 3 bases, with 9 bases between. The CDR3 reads CAISAVDEETQYF. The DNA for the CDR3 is TGTGCCATCAGTGCGGTAGATGAAGAGACCCAGTACTTC.

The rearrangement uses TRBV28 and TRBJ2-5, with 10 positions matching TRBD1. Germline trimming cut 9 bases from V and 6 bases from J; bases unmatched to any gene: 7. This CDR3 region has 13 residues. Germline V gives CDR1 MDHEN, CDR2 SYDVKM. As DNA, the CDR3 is TGTGCCAGTAGGACAGGGGGGGTACAGACCCAGTACTTC. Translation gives CASRTGGVQTQYF. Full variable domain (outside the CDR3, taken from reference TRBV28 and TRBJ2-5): DVKVTQSSRYLVKRTGEKVFLECVQDMDHENMFWYRQDPGLGLRLIYFSYDVKMKEKGDIPEGYSVSREKKERFSLILESASTNQTSMYLCASRTGGVQTQYFGPGTRLLVL.

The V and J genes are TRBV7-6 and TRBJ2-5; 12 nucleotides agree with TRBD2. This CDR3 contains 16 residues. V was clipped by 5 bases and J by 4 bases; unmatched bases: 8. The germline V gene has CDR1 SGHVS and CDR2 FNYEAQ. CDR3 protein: CASSRFGLAGRETQYF. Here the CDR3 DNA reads TGTGCCAGCAGCCGATTCGGACTAGCGGGAAGAGAGACCCAGTACTTC.

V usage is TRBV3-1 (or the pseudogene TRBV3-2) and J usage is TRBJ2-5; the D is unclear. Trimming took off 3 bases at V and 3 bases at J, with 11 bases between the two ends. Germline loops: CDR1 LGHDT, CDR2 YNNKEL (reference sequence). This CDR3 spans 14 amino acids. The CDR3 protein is CASSHLQVEETQYF. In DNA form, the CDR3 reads TGTGCCAGCAGCCATCTGCAGGTTGAAGAGACCCAGTACTTC.

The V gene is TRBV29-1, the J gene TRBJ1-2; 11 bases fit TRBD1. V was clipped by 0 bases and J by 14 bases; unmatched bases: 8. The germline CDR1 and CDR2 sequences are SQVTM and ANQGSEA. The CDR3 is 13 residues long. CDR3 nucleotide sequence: TGCAGCGTTGAAGATCAAACCGGGACAGGGGGGACCTTC. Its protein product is CSVEDQTGTGGTF.

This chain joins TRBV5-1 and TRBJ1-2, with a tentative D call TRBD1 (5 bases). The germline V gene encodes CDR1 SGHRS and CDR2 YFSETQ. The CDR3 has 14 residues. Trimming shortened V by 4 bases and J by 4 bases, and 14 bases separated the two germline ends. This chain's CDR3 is CASSEVGEVYGYTF. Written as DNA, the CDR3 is TGCGCCAGCAGCGAAGTGGGGGAGGTCTATGGCTACACCTTC.